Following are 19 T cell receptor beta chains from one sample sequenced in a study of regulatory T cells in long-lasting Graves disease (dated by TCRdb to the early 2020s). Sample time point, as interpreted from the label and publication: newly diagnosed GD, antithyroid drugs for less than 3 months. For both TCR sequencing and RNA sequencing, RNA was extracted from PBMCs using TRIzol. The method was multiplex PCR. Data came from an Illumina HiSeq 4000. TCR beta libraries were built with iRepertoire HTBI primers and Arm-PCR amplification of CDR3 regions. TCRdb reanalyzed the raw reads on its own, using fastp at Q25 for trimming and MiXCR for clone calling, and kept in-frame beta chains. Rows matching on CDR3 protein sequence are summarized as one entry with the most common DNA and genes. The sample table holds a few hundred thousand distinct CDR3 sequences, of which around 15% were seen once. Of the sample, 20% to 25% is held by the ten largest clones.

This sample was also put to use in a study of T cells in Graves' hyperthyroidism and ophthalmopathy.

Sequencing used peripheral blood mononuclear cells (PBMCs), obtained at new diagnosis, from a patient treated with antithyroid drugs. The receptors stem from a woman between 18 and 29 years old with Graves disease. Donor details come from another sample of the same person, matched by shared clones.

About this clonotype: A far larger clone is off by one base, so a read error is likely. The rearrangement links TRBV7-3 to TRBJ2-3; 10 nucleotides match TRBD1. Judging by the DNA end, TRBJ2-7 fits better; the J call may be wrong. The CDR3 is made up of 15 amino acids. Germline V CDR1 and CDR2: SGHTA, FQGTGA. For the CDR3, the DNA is TGTGCCAGCAGCCTGGACAGGGGGTACGTGAATGAGCAGTACTTC. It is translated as CASSLDRGYVNEQYF.

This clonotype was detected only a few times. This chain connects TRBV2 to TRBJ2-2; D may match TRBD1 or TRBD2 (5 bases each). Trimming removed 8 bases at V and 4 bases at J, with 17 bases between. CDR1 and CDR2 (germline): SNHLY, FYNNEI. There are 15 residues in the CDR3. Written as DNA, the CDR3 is TGTGCCAGCGGCTGGGGGAGATCGGGCACCGGGGAGCTGTTTTTT. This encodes CASGWGRSGTGELFF.

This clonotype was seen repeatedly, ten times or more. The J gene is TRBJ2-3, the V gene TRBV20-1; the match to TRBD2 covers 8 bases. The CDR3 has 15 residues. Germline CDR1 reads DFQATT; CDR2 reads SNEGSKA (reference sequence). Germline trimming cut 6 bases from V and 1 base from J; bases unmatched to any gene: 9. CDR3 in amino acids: CSARKREKGTDTQYF. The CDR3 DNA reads TGCAGTGCCCGGAAGCGGGAGAAGGGCACAGATACGCAGTATTTT.

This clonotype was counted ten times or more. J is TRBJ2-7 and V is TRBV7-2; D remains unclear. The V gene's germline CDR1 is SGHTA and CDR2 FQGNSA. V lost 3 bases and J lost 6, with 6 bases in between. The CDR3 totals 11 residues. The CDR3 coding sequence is TGTGCCAGCAGCTTTATGTCCGAGCAGTACTTC. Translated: CASSFMSEQYF.

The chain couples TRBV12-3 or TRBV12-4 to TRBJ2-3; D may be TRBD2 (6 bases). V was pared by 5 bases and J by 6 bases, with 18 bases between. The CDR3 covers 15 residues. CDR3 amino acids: CASSPAERVHDTQYF. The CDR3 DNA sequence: TGTGCCAGCAGTCCAGCGGAGCGGGTCCACGATACGCAGTATTTT.

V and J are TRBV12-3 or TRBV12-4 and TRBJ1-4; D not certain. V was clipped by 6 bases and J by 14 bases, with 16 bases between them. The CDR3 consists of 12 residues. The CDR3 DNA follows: TGTGCCAGCAGCCTATCCCGGGAGCTTCTGTTTTTT. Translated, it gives CASSLSRELLFF.

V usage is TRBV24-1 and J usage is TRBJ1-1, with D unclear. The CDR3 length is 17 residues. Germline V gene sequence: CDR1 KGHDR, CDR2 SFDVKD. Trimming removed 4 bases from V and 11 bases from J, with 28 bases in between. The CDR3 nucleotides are TGTGCCACCAGTGACAATCCTATCAATTCAGACCGCGGGTCGGCTTTCTTT. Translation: CATSDNPINSDRGSAFF.

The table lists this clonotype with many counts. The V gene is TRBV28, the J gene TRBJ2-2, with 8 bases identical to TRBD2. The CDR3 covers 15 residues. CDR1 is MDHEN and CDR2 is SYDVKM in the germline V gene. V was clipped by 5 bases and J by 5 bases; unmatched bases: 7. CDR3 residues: CASSLSGSVTGELFF. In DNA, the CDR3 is TGTGCCAGCAGTCTCAGCGGGAGTGTTACCGGGGAGCTGTTTTTT.

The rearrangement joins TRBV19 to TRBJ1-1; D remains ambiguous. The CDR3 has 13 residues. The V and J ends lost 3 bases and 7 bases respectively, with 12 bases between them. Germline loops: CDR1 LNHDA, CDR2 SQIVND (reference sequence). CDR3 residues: CASSIRSAVEAFF. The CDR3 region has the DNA TGTGCCAGTAGTATTCGATCGGCGGTTGAAGCTTTCTTT.

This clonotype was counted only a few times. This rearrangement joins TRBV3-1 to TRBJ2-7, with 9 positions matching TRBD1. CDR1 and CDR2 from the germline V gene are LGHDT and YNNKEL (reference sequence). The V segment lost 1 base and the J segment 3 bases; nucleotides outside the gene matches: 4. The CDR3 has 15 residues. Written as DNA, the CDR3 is TGTGCCAGCAGCCAAGGGCCGGGACAGGGCTACGAGCAGTACTTC. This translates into CASSQGPGQGYEQYF.

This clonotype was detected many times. This CDR3 is CATSDSGHLSTDTQYF. The CDR3 DNA reads TGTGCCACCAGTGACTCCGGACACCTAAGCACAGATACGCAGTATTTT. The J gene is TRBJ2-3, the V gene TRBV24-1, with D perhaps matching TRBD1 (5 bases). V lost 4 bases and J 0 bases, leaving 13 bases between the germline ends. The germline gives CDR1 KGHDR, CDR2 SFDVKD. The CDR3 spans 16 residues.

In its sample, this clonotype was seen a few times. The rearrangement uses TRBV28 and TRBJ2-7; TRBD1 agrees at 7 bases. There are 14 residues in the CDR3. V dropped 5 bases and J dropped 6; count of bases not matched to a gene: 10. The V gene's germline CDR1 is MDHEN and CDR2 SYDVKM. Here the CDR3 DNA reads TGTGCCAGCAGTGTCACCGGGACAGCCTGCGAGCAGTACTTC. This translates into CASSVTGTACEQYF.

The CDR3 DNA is TGTGCCAGCAGTTTAGCCAAGACAACCTCGGGCACAGATACGCAGTATTTT. Its protein is CASSLAKTTSGTDTQYF. The gene calls are TRBV12-3 or TRBV12-4 and TRBJ2-3; D unclear. The CDR3 contains 17 residues. Trimming removed 0 bases at V and 1 base at J, with 14 bases between.

The DNA of the CDR3 is TGTGCCAGCAGTGAATATCCGGGGTTCGGTGAGACTTTCTTT. Its translation: CASSEYPGFGETFF. The chain uses TRBV25-1 and TRBJ1-1; D remains ambiguous. The CDR3 loop spans 14 amino acids. Germline assignment: CDR1 MGHDK and CDR2 SYGVNS. The V and J ends lost 0 bases and 12 bases respectively, with 17 bases between them.

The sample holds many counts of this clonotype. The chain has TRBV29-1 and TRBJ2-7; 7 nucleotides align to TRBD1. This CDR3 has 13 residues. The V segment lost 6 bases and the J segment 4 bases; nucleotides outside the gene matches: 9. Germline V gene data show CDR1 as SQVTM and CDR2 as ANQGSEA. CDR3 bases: TGCAGCGTAAGTCCCGGGACAGTTTACGAGCAGTACTTC. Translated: CSVSPGTVYEQYF.

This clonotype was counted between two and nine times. The CDR3 protein is CASSLQWEGQFF. The CDR3 DNA follows: TGTGCCAGCAGCCTACAATGGGAGGGGCAGTTCTTC. V usage is TRBV7-9 and J usage is TRBJ2-1, with 7 bases aligning to TRBD2. Germline CDR1 and CDR2: SEHNR and FQNEAQ (reference sequence). With V trimmed by 5 bases and J by 12 bases, 7 bases remained unmatched. The CDR3 is 12 residues long.

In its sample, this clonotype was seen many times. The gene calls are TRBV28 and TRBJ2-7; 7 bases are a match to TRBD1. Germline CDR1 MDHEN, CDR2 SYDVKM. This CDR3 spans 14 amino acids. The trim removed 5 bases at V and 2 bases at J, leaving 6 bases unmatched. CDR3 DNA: TGTGCCAGCAGTGGGACGGGACAGACCTACGAGCAGTACTTC. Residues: CASSGTGQTYEQYF.

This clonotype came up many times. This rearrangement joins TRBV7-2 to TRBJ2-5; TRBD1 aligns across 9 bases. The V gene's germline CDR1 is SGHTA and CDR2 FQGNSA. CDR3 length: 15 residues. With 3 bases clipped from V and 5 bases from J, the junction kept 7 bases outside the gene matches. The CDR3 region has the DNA TGTGCCAGCAGCTTCGAGACAGGGGGAGGGGAGACCCAGTACTTC. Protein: CASSFETGGGETQYF.

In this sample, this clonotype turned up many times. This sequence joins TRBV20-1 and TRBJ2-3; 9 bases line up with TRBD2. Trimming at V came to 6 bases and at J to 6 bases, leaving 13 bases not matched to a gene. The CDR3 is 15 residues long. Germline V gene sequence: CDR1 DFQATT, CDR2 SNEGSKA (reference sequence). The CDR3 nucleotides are TGCAGTGCGTCCTCTGGGCGGGAGGGCCCGGATACGCAGTATTTT. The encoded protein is CSASSGREGPDTQYF.